This T cell receptor (beta chain) derives from a study of monozygotic twins with inflammatory bowel disease. Template switching introduced UMIs that contain a 6-nucleotide sample barcode. TCRdb reanalyzed the 5' RACE reads and collapses them to one entry per CDR3 protein, without DNA. In total, the table holds more than 100,000 distinct CDR3 sequences. CDR1 SQVTM and CDR2 ANQGSEA come from the germline V gene. The CDR3 has 13 amino acids. This receptor was obtained from a human donor with ulcerative colitis or Crohn's disease, or a healthy co-twin of an affected twin (not recorded which). V is TRBV29-1 and J is TRBJ1-5; the TRBD1 assignment by TCRdb is unverifiable without DNA. The material sequenced was blood. The CDR3 spells CSVLTGWGQPQHF.